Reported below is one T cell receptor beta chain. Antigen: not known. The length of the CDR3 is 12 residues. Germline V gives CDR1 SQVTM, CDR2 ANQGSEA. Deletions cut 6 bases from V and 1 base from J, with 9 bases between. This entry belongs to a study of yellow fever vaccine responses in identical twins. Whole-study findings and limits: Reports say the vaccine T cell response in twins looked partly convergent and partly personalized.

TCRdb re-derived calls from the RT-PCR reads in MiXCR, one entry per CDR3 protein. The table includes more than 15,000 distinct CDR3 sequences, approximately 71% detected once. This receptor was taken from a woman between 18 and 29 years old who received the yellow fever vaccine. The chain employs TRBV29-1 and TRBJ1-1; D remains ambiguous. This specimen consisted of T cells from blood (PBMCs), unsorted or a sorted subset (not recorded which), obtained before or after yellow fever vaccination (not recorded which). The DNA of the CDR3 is TGCAGCGTCGGGCATACGAACACTGAAGCTTTCTTT. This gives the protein CSVGHTNTEAFF.